This T cell receptor beta chain emerged from a study of T cells in localized non-small cell lung cancer. Germline V gives CDR1 SGHVS, CDR2 FNYEAQ. The CDR3 covers 17 residues. The ends lost 4 bases at V and 4 bases at J; junction bases unmatched: 9. Turning to this clone: Its antigen remains unidentified.

Findings and limits, study-wide: There were a median about 53 of the top 100 tumor clones appearing in adjacent lung.

Profiled with immunoSEQ multiplex PCR; TCRdb holds only in-frame clones, not every one. The table records around 50,000 clones, approximately 90% of them present only once. The chain carries TRBV7-6 and TRBJ2-5, with 13 bases lining up with TRBD2. The sample consisted of peripheral blood, taken before any cancer treatment. This TCR was recovered from a woman aged 40-70 years with stage I lung adenocarcinoma. DNA of the CDR3: TGTGCCAGCAGCTCCATCACTAGCGGGGGGGCCGGAGAGACCCAGTACTTC. Translation gives CASSSITSGGAGETQYF.